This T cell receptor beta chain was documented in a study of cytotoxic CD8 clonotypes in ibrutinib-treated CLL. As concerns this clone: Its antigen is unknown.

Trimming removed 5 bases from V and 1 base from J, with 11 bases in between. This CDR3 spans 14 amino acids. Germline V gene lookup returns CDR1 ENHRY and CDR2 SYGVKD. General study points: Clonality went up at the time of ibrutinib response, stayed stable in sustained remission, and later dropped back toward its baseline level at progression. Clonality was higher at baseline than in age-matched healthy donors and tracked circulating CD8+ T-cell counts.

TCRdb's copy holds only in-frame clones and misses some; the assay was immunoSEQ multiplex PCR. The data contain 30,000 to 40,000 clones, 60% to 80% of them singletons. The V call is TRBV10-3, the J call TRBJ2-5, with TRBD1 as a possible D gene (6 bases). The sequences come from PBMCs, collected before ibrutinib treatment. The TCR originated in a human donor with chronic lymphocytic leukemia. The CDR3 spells CAISPGHPQETQYF. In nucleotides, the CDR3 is TGTGCCATCAGTCCGGGACACCCCCAAGAGACCCAGTACTTC.